This T cell receptor (beta chain) was found in a study of CD8 T cells in Susac syndrome. CDR1 and CDR2 from the germline V gene are MDHEN and SYDVKM. The V and J ends lost 6 bases and 9 bases respectively, with 12 bases between them. CDR3 length: 12 amino acids. When the RNA was reverse transcribed, random hexamers were used with an input of about 0.45 to 1 ug. A single record per CDR3 protein comes from TCRdb applying MiXCR to the immunoSEQ multiplex PCR reads. The sample has around 140,000 distinct CDR3 sequences, roughly 80% seen once; the top ten hold about 0.51%. V gene TRBV28 combines with J gene TRBJ1-5; D is possibly TRBD1 (5 bases). The clonotype originates from a human donor with multiple sclerosis. The sample consisted of CD8+ T cells from PBMCs. CDR3 nucleotides: TGTGCCAGCAGCCCGCTGGGGGGGCCCCAGCATTTT. Protein product: CASSPLGGPQHF. Full variable domain (rest looked up from reference TRBV28 and TRBJ1-5): DVKVTQSSRYLVKRTGEKVFLECVQDMDHENMFWYRQDPGLGLRLIYFSYDVKMKEKGDIPEGYSVSREKKERFSLILESASTNQTSMYLCASSPLGGPQHFGDGTRLSIL.